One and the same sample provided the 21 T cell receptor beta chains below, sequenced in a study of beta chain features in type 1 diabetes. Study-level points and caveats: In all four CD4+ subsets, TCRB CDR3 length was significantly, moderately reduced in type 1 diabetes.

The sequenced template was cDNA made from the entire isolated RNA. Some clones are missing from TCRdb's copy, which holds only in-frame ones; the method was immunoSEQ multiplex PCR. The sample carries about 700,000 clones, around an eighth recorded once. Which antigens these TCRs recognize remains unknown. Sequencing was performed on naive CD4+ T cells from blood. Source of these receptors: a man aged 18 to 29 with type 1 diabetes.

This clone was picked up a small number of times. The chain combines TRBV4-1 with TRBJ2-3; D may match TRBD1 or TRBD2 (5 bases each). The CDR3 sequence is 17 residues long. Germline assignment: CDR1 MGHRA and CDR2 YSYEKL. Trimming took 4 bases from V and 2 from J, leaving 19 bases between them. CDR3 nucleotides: TGCGCCAGCAGCCCTATTATAGGGACGGGCACCACAGATACGCAGTATTTT. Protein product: CASSPIIGTGTTDTQYF.

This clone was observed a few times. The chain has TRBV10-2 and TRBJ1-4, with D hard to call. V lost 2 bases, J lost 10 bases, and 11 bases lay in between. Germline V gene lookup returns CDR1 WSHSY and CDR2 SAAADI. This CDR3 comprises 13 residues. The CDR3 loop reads CASSEQKVGKLFF. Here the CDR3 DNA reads TGCGCCAGCAGTGAGCAGAAGGTCGGAAAACTGTTTTTT.

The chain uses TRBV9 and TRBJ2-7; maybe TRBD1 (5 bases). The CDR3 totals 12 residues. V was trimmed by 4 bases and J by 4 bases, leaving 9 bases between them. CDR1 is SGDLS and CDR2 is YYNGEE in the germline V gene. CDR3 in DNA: TGTGCCAGCAGCTCTCAGGGTTACGAGCAGTACTTC. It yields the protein CASSSQGYEQYF.

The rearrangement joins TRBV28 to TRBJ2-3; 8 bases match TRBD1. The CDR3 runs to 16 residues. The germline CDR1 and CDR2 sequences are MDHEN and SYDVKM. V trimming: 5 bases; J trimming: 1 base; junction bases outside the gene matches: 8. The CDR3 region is CASSARTGWGTDTQYF. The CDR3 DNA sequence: TGTGCCAGCAGTGCCCGGACAGGGTGGGGCACAGATACGCAGTATTTT. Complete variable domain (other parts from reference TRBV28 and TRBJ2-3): DVKVTQSSRYLVKRTGEKVFLECVQDMDHENMFWYRQDPGLGLRLIYFSYDVKMKEKGDIPEGYSVSREKKERFSLILESASTNQTSMYLCASSARTGWGTDTQYFGPGTRLTVL.

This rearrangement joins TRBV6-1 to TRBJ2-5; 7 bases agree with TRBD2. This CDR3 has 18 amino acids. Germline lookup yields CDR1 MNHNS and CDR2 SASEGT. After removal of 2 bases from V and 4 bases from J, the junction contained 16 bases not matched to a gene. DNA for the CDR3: TGTGCCAGCAGTGAATCACGCGGCGGGAGCGCTTTCGTAGAGACCCAGTACTTC. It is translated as CASSESRGGSAFVETQYF.

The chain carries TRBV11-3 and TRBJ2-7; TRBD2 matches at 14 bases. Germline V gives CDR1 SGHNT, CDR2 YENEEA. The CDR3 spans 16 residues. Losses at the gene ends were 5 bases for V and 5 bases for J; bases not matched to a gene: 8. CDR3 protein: CASSPGLAGGPDEQYF. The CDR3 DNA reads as TGTGCCAGCAGCCCAGGACTAGCGGGGGGTCCGGACGAGCAGTACTTC.

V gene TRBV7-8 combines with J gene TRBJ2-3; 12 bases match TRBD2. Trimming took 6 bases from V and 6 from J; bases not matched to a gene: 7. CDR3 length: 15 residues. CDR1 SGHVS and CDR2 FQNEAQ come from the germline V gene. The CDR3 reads CASSTGLAGQDTQYF. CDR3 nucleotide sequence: TGTGCCAGCAGTACTGGACTAGCGGGGCAGGATACGCAGTATTTT.

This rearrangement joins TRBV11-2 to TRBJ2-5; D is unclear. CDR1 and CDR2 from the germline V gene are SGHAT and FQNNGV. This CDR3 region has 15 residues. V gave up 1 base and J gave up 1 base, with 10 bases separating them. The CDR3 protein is CASSLVGRPQETQYF. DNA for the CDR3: TGTGCCAGCAGCTTAGTAGGTCGGCCCCAAGAGACCCAGTACTTC.

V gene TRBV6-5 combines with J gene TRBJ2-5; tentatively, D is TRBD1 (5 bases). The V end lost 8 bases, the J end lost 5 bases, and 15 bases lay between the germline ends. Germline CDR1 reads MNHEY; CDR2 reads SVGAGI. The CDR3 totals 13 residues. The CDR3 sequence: CASRLGRVETQYF. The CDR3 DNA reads TGTGCCAGCCGATTGGGCAGGGTGGAGACCCAGTACTTC.

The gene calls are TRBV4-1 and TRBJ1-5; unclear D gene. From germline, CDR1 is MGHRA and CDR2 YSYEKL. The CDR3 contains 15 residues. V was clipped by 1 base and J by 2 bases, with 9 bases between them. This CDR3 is CASSQGTERNQPQHF. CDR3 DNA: TGCGCCAGCAGCCAAGGAACAGAGCGCAATCAGCCCCAGCATTTT.

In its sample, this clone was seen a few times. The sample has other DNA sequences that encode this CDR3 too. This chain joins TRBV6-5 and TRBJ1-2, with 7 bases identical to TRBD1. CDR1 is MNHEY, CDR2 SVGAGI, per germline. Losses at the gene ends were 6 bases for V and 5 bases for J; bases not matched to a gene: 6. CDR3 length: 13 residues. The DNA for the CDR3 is TGTGCCAGCAGGCCCACAGGGGATTATGGCTACACCTTC. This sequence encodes CASRPTGDYGYTF.

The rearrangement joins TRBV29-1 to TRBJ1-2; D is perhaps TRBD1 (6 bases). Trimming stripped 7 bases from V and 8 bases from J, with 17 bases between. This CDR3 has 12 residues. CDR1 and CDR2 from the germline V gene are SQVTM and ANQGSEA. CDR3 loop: CSGQGNLKGYTF. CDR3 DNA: TGCAGCGGCCAGGGGAACCTCAAGGGCTACACCTTC.

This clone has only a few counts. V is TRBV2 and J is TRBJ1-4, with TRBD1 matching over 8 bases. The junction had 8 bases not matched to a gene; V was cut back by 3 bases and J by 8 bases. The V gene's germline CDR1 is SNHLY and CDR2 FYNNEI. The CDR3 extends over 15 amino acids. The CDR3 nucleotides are TGTGCCAGCAGTGAGCAGGGGGCGCGGGGGGAAAAACTGTTTTTT. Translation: CASSEQGARGEKLFF.

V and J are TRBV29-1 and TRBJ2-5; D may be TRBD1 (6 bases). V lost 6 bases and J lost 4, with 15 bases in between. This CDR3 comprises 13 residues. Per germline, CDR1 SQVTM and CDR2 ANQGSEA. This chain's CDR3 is CSVGQRMRETQYF. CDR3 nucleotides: TGCAGCGTCGGACAGAGGATGCGAGAGACCCAGTACTTC.

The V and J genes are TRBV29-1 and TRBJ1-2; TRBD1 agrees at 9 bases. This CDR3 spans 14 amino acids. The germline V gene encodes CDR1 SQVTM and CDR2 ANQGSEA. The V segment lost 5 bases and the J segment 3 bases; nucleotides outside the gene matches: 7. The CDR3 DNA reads TGCAGCGTTACGGGACAGGGACTTTACTATGGCTACACCTTC. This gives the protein CSVTGQGLYYGYTF.

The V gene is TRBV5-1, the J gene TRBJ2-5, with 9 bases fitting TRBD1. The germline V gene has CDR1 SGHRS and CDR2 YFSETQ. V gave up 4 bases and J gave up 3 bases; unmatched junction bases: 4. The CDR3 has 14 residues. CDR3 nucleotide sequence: TGCGCCAGCAGCGGAGGGACAGGGAAAGAGACCCAGTACTTC. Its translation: CASSGGTGKETQYF.

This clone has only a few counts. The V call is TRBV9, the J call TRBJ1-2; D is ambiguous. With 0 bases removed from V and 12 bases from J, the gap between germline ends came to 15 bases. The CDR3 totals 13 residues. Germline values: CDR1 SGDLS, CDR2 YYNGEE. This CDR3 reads CASSVAREGYHTF. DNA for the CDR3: TGTGCCAGCAGCGTAGCTCGGGAGGGATACCACACCTTC.

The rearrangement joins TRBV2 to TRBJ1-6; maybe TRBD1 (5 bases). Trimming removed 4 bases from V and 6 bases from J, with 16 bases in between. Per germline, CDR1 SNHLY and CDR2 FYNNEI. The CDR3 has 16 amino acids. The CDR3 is CASSGGDRIGNSPLHF. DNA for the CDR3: TGTGCCAGCAGTGGAGGGGACCGGATCGGTAATTCACCCCTCCACTTT.

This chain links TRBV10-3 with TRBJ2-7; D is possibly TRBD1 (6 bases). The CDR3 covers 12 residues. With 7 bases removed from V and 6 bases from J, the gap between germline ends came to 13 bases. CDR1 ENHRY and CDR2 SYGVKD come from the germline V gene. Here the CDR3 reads CAITTGTSEQYF. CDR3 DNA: TGTGCCATCACTACAGGGACGAGCGAGCAGTACTTC.

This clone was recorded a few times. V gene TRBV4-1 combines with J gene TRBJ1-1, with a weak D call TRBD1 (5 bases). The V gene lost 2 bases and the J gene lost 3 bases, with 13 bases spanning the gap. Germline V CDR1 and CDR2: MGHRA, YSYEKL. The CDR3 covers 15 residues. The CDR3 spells CASSQFRAADTEAFF. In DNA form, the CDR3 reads TGCGCCAGCAGCCAATTCAGGGCGGCGGACACTGAAGCTTTCTTT.

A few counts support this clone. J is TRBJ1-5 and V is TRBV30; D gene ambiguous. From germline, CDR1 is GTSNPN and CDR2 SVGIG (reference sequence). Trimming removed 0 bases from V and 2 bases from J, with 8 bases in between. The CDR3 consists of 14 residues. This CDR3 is CAWSVDTRNQPQHF. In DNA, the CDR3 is TGTGCCTGGAGTGTAGACACACGCAATCAGCCCCAGCATTTT.